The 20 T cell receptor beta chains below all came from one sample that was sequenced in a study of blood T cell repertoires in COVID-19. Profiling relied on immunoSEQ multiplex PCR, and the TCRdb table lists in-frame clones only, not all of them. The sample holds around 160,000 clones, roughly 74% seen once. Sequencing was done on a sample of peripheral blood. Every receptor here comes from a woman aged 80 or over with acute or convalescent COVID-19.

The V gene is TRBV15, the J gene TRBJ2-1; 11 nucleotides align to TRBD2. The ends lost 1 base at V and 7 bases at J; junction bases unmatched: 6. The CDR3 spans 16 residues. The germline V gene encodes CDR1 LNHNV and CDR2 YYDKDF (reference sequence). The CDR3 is CATSRARGLAENEQFF. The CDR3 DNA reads TGTGCCACCAGCAGAGCGAGGGGACTAGCGGAAAATGAGCAGTTCTTC.

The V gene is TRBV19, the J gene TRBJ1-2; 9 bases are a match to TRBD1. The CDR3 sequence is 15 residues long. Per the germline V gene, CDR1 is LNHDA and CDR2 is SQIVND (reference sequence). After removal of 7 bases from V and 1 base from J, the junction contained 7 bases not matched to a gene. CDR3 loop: CASTDRGFINYGYTF. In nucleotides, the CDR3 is TGTGCCAGTACCGACAGGGGGTTTATTAACTATGGCTACACCTTC.

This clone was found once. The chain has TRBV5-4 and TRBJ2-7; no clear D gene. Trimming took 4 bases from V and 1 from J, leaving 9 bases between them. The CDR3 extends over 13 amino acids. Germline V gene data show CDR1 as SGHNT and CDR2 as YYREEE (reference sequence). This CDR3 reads CASSQQNSYEQYF. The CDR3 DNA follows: TGTGCCAGCAGCCAACAGAATTCCTACGAGCAGTACTTC. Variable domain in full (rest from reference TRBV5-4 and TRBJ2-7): ETGVTQSPTHLIKTRGQQVTLRCSSQSGHNTVSWYQQALGQGPQFIFQYYREEENGRGNFPPRFSGLQFPNYSSELNVNALELDDSALYLCASSQQNSYEQYFGPGTRLTVT.

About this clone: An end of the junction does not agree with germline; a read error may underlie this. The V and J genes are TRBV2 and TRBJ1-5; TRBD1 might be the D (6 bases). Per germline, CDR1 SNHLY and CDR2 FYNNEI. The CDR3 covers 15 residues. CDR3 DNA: TGTGCCAGCAGAGAAGACAGGAATAGCAATCAGCCCCAGCATTTT. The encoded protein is CASREDRNSNQPQHF.

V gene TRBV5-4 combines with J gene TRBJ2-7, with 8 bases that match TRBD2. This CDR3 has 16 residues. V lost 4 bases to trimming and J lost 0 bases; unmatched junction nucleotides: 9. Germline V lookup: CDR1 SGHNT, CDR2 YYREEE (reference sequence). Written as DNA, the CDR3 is TGTGCCAGCAGCCCCACAGGGACTAGGAGCTCCTACGAGCAGTACTTC. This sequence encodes CASSPTGTRSSYEQYF.

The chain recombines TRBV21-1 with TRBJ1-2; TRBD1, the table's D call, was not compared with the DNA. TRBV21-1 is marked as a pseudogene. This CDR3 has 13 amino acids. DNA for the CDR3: TGTGCCAGCAGCAAAGGACAGCTCTATGGCTACACCTTC. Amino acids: CASSKGQLYGYTF.

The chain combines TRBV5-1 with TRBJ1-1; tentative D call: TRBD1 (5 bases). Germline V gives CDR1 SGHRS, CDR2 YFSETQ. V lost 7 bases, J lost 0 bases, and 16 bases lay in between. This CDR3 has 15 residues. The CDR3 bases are TGCGCCAGCTCCCTTACGGGGGTCGTGAACACTGAAGCTTTCTTT. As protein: CASSLTGVVNTEAFF.

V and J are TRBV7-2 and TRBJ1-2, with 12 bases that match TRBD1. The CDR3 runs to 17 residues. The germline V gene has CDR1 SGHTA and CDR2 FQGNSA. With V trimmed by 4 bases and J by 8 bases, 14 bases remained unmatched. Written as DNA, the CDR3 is TGTGCCAGCAGCTACTTCCGGGACAGGGGGCGAAGTGAGGGCTACACCTTC. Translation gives CASSYFRDRGRSEGYTF.

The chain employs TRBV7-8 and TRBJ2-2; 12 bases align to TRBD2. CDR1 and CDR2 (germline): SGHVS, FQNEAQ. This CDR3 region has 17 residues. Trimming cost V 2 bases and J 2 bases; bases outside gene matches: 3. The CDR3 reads CASSLRTSGINTGELFF. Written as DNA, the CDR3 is TGTGCCAGCAGCTTACGGACTAGCGGGATCAACACCGGGGAGCTGTTTTTT.

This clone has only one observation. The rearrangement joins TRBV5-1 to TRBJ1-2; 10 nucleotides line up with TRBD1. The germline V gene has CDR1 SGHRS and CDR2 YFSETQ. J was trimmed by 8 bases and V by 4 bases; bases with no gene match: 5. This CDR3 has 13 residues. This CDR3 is CASSTGQGDGYTF. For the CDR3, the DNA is TGCGCCAGCAGCACTGGACAGGGGGACGGCTACACCTTC.

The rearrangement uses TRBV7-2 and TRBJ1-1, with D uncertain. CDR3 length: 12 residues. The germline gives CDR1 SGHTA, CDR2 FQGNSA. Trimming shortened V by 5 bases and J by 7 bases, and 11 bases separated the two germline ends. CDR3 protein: CASSLVGVEAFF. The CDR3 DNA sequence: TGTGCCAGCAGCCTCGTCGGGGTTGAAGCTTTCTTT.

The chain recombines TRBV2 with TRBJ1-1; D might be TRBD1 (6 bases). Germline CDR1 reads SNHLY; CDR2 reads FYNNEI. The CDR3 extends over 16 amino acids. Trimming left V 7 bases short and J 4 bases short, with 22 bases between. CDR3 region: CASTPGGYRVATEAFF. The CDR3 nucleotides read TGTGCCAGCACCCCGGGAGGGTACAGGGTAGCCACTGAAGCTTTCTTT.

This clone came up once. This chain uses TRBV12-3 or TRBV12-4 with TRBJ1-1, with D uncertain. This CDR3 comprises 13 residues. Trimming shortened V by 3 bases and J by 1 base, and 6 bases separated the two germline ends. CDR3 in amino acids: CASSFQANTEAFF. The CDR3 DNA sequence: TGTGCCAGCAGTTTTCAAGCGAACACTGAAGCTTTCTTT.

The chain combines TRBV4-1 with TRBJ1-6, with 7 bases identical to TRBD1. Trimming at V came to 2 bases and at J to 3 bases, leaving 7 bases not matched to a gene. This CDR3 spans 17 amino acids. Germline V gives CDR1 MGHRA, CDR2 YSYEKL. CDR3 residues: CASSQTPGQLYNSPLHF. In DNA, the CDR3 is TGCGCCAGCAGCCAAACGCCGGGACAGCTCTATAATTCACCCCTCCACTTT.

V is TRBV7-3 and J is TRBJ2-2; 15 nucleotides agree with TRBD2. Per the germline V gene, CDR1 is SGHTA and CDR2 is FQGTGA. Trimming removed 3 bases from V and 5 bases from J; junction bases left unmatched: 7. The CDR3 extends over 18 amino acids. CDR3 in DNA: TGTGCCAGCAGCTTTATGGGGACTAGCGGGAGGCGGACCGGGGAGCTGTTTTTT. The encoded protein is CASSFMGTSGRRTGELFF. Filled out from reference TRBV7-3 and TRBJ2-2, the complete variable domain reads GAGVSQTPSNKVTEKGKYVELRCDPISGHTALYWYRQSLGQGPEFLIYFQGTGAADDSGLPNDRFFAVRPEGSVSTLKIQRTERGDSAVYLCASSFMGTSGRRTGELFFGEGSRLTVL.

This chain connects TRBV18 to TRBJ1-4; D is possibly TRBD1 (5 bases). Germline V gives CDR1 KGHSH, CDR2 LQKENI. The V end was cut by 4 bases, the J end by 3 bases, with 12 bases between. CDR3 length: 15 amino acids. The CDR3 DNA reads TGTGCCAGCTCACTAGGGCCAGGGCCTAATGAAAAACTGTTTTTT. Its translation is CASSLGPGPNEKLFF.

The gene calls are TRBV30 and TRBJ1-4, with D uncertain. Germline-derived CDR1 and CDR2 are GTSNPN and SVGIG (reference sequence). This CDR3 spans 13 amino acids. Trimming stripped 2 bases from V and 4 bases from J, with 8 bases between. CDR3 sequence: CAWSTQSNEKLFF. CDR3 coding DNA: TGTGCCTGGAGTACTCAAAGTAATGAAAAACTGTTTTTT.

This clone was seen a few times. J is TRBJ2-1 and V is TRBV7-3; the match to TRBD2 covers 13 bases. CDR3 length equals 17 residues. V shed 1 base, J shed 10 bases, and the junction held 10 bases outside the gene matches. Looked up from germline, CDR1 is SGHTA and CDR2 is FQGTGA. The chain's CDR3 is CASSLKGGLAGPREQFF. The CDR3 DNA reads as TGTGCCAGCAGCTTAAAAGGGGGACTAGCGGGACCCCGGGAGCAGTTCTTC. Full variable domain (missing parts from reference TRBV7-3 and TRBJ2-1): GAGVSQTPSNKVTEKGKYVELRCDPISGHTALYWYRQSLGQGPEFLIYFQGTGAADDSGLPNDRFFAVRPEGSVSTLKIQRTERGDSAVYLCASSLKGGLAGPREQFFGPGTRLTVL.

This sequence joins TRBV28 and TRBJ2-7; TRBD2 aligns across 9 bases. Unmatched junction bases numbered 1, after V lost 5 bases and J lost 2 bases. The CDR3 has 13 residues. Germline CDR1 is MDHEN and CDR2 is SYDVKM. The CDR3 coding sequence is TGTGCCAGCAGTCCTAGCGGGGCCTACGAGCAGTACTTC. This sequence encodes CASSPSGAYEQYF.

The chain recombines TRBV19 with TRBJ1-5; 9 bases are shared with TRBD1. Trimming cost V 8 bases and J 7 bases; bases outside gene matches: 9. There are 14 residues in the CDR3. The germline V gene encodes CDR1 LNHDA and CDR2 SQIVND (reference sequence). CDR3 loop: CASGPGQGGQPQHF. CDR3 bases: TGTGCCAGTGGGCCGGGACAGGGCGGACAGCCCCAGCATTTT.